This TCR beta chain was sequenced during a study of blood T cell repertoires in COVID-19. For the study at large: COVID-19 samples, acute and convalescent, were from the United States, Italy and Spain.

Trimming stripped 0 bases from V and 0 bases from J, with 18 bases between. There are 20 residues in the CDR3. Germline loops: CDR1 LGHDT, CDR2 YNNKEL (reference sequence). This clone appeared a single time. Method: immunoSEQ multiplex PCR; TCRdb's copy keeps in-frame clones and lacks some. Of about 200,000 clones listed, just under 90% are singletons. The sequence came from a man aged 30-40 years who had recovered from COVID-19. The sample comprised PBMCs or T cells enriched from blood (not recorded which). The V and J genes are TRBV3-1 (or the pseudogene TRBV3-2) and TRBJ2-6, with D unresolved. The CDR3 region is CASSQDNQRLPPSGANVLTF. The DNA of the CDR3 is TGTGCCAGCAGCCAAGACAACCAAAGACTCCCTCCCTCTGGGGCCAACGTCCTGACTTTC.